The rows below give T cell receptor beta chains drawn from one sample of a study of blood T cells in healthy people across ages. One entry per CDR3 protein, called by TCRdb with MiXCR from the 5' RACE reads. Among 1.5 million to 2 million distinct CDR3 sequences, 30% to 35% were seen once, and the ten largest hold about 10%. The specimen sequenced was blood. These receptors all stem from a woman aged 30 to 39 in good health. The conserved cysteine and the conserved F or W are not part of the CDR3 here. The D gene is left open where the match is weak. Size is stated for part of the rows, as once, few or many counts, or as a class when the clone is expanded.

V: TRBV27
J: TRBJ2-1
size: NA
D: TRBD2
CDR3: ASCLKFSGASYNEQF

V: TRBV7-2
J: TRBJ1-2
size: NA
D: NA
CDR3: ASSPPWRGYT

V: TRBV5-1
J: TRBJ2-1
size: NA
D: TRBD2
CDR3: ASSLLRGERYNGQF

V: TRBV28
J: TRBJ1-2
size: NA
D: NA
CDR3: ASSWGTREGYT

V: TRBV29-1
J: TRBJ2-3
size: few
D: TRBD2
CDR3: SGTSGGADTQY

V: TRBV4-1
J: TRBJ2-7
size: NA
D: NA
CDR3: ASSQDPWAEQY

V: TRBV5-1
J: TRBJ2-7
size: many
D: TRBD2
CDR3: ASSPAGGGYEQY

V: TRBV5-1
J: TRBJ1-4
size: NA
D: NA
CDR3: ASSLQGGNEKLF

V: TRBV20-1
J: TRBJ2-3
size: NA
D: NA
CDR3: STSTDTQY

V: TRBV3-1
J: TRBJ2-1
size: few
D: NA
CDR3: ASSQDSEGSSYNEQF

V: TRBV3-1
J: TRBJ2-3
size: NA
D: TRBD1
CDR3: ASSRTTGGGTDTQY

V: TRBV14
J: TRBJ1-1
size: few
D: NA
CDR3: ASSQITNTEAF

V: TRBV11-1
J: TRBJ2-7
size: NA
D: NA
CDR3: ASSQAGQTYEQY

V: TRBV14
J: TRBJ2-5
size: NA
D: NA
CDR3: ASSQNQVRQETQY

V: TRBV20-1
J: NA
size: NA
D: NA
CDR3: SARHGTEVNYEQY

V: TRBV20-1
J: TRBJ2-5
size: few
D: NA
CDR3: SATGEATQY

V: TRBV27
J: TRBJ1-1
size: NA
D: NA
CDR3: ASSWSGSAEAF

V: TRBV5-1
J: TRBJ2-7
size: NA
D: TRBD1
CDR3: ASRAGTGLYEQY

V: TRBV4-2
J: TRBJ2-3
size: NA
D: NA
CDR3: VSSQEGADTQY

V: TRBV6-5
J: TRBJ1-1
size: NA
D: NA
CDR3: ASRSPGEGAEAF

V: TRBV4-1
J: TRBJ1-5
size: NA
D: NA
CDR3: ASSQAGGQYQPQH

V: TRBV24-1
J: NA
size: NA
D: NA
CDR3: ATRGWGDEQY

V: TRBV3-1
J: TRBJ2-6
size: NA
D: NA
CDR3: ASSQDLWQGASGANVLT

V: TRBV7-3
J: TRBJ2-7
size: many
D: TRBD2
CDR3: ASSDGLGYEQY

V: TRBV3-1
J: TRBJ2-2
size: NA
D: TRBD2
CDR3: ASSPSGTSGGAGELF

V: TRBV6-5
J: TRBJ2-7
size: NA
D: NA
CDR3: ASSYGSYSYEQY

V: TRBV12-3/TRBV12-4
J: TRBJ2-7
size: many
D: NA
CDR3: ASSLFGRLSYEQY

V: TRBV27
J: NA
size: NA
D: NA
CDR3: ATAPQPQGIRETQY

V: TRBV2
J: TRBJ2-1
size: few
D: TRBD2
CDR3: ASSEAGTSGTGNEQF

V: TRBV7-9
J: TRBJ2-5
size: NA
D: NA
CDR3: ASSIAASAEETQY

V: TRBV5-8
J: TRBJ2-5
size: few
D: NA
CDR3: ASSLVGDQY

V: TRBV29-1
J: NA
size: NA
D: NA
CDR3: SVVADKKYYYEQY

V: TRBV5-1
J: TRBJ2-7
size: NA
D: NA
CDR3: ASSFRDTSYEQY

V: TRBV6-2/TRBV6-3
J: TRBJ2-7
size: NA
D: TRBD1
CDR3: ASSYPLDRDDSYEQY

V: TRBV28
J: TRBJ1-2
size: NA
D: NA
CDR3: ASETERGGYYGYT

V: TRBV27
J: TRBJ2-5
size: few
D: NA
CDR3: ASSQDVAYQETQY

V: TRBV5-6
J: TRBJ2-1
size: many
D: NA
CDR3: ASSLADEQF

V: TRBV3-1
J: TRBJ1-1
size: NA
D: TRBD1
CDR3: ASSQTPGQGVIAF

V: TRBV20-1
J: NA
size: few
D: TRBD1
CDR3: SARDTPGQPYEQY

V: TRBV12-5
J: TRBJ2-4
size: few
D: TRBD2
CDR3: ASGLVPAGDAKNIQY

V: TRBV7-6
J: TRBJ2-2
size: few
D: NA
CDR3: ASSLNRAVTSNTGELF

V: TRBV10-3
J: TRBJ1-2
size: NA
D: TRBD1
CDR3: AITDRGNLNYGYT

V: TRBV7-9
J: TRBJ2-5
size: NA
D: NA
CDR3: ASTGGGTYGQY

V: TRBV30
J: TRBJ1-1
size: few
D: NA
CDR3: AWSDAAEAF

V: TRBV20-1
J: TRBJ1-2
size: few
D: NA
CDR3: SVQRWGRSVYGYT

V: TRBV5-1
J: TRBJ2-7
size: few
D: NA
CDR3: ASSLGGISEQY

V: TRBV20-1
J: TRBJ2-1
size: few
D: TRBD2
CDR3: SARDQSGGADEQF

V: TRBV5-5
J: TRBJ2-4
size: many
D: TRBD1
CDR3: ASSSLQGAKNIQY

V: TRBV27
J: TRBJ1-2
size: few
D: NA
CDR3: ASSKPGLNYGYT

V: TRBV9
J: TRBJ2-7
size: NA
D: TRBD2
CDR3: ASSPDGTSGGVSQY

V: TRBV6-5
J: TRBJ2-1
size: NA
D: NA
CDR3: ASSYYFRNEQF

V: TRBV20-1
J: TRBJ2-5
size: NA
D: NA
CDR3: SARVWESETQY

V: TRBV5-1
J: TRBJ2-1
size: few
D: TRBD2
CDR3: ASSPGLAGSSSYNEQF

V: TRBV20-1
J: TRBJ2-4
size: NA
D: NA
CDR3: RGLTKNIQY

V: TRBV10-2
J: TRBJ2-3
size: NA
D: NA
CDR3: ASSESFIPLGSTDTQY

V: TRBV28
J: TRBJ1-5
size: NA
D: NA
CDR3: ASSLLSSLDSNQPQH